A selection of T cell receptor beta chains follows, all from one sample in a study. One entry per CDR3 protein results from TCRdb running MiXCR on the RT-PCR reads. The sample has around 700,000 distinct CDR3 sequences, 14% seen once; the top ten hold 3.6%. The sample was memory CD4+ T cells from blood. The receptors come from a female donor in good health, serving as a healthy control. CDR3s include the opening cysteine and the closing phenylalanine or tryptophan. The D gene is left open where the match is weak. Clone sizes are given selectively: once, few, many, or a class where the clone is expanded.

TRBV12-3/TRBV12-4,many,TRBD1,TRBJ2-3,TGTGCCAGCAGTTTCCACAGGGGGGCCACAGATACGCAGTATTTT,CASSFHRGATDTQYF
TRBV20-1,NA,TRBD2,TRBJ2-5,TGCAGTGCTATTTCGGCGGGGGGGCAAAGGTTAGAGACCCAGTACTTC,CSAISAGGQRLETQYF
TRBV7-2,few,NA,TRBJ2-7,TGTGCCAGCAGCTTTGGGCAGGGGATCCACGAGCAGTACTTC,CASSFGQGIHEQYF
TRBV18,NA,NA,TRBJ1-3,TGTGCCAGCTCACCAGCCCCCCAGGGTGCTGGAAACACCATATATTTT,CASSPAPQGAGNTIYF
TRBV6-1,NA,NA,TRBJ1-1,TGTGCCAGCAGTGTCAGCCGGGCGGACACTGAAGCTTTCTTT,CASSVSRADTEAFF
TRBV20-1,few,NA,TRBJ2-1,TGCAGTGCTCAAGGACAGGGAGGGAACAATGAGCAGTTCTTC,CSAQGQGGNNEQFF
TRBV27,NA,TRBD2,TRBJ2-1,TGTGCCAGCAGTTCCTCAGCGGGAGGCCCTCGGGGAGAGCAGTTCTTC,CASSSSAGGPRGEQFF
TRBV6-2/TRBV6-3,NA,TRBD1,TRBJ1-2,TGTGCCAGCACCCACCTGGACAGGGACTATGGCTACACCTTC,CASTHLDRDYGYTF
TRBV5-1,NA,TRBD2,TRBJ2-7,TGCGCCAGCAGGCAGACTAGCGGGATCGAGCAGTACTTC,CASRQTSGIEQYF
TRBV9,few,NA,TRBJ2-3,TGTGCCAGCAGCGTAGGTGAGGCGGCTAGCACAGATACGCAGTATTTT,CASSVGEAASTDTQYF
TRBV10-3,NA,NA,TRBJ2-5,TGTGCCATCAGTGAGTCGGCAGTCGGGAGTCATCAGCCCCAGTACTTC,CAISESAVGSHQPQYF
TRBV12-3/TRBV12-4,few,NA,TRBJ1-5,TGTGCCAGCAGTTTTAATGAGCGACAGCCCCAGCATTTT,CASSFNERQPQHF
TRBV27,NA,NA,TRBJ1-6,TGTGCCAGCAGTTCTTGGGGCGGACCCCTCCACTTT,CASSSWGGPLHF
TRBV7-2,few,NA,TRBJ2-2,TGTGCCAGCAGCCTGGGTTGGGGGGCGCGAACCGGGGAGCTGTTTTTT,CASSLGWGARTGELFF
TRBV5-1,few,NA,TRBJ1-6,TGCGCCAGCAGCTTGGAACCGACAGCGGGAGGGCCGGGGTCACCCCTCCACTTT,CASSLEPTAGGPGSPLHF
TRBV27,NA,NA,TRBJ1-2,TGTGCCAGCAGTTTATCCTCTGGCCTCGGTGGTACCAGGGAGGTCTCCTTC,CASSLSSGLGGTREVSF
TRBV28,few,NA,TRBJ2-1,TGTGCCAGCATTACGGGACTGAACGTCGTCGAAAAGTTCTTC,CASITGLNVVEKFF
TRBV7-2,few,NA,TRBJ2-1,TGTGCCAGCAGCCCTAATTTTCTCTGGGGAGAAGGGTATGAGCAGTTCTTC,CASSPNFLWGEGYEQFF
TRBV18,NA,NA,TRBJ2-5,TGTGCCAGCTCACCACTGGCAGCGAAAGAGACCCAGTACTTC,CASSPLAAKETQYF
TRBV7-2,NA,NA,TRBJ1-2,TGTGCCAGCAGCTTAGCTATCACAGGGTTTTATGGCTACACCTTC,CASSLAITGFYGYTF
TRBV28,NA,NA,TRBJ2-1,TGTGCCAGCAGTTTAAGTTTAGTAGGGGGCAATGAGCAGTTCTTC,CASSLSLVGGNEQFF
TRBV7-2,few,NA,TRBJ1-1,TGTGCCAGCAGCTTAAGCCAGATGGCTGAAGCTTTCTTT,CASSLSQMAEAFF
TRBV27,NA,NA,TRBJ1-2,TGTGCCAGCAGGAGAGGCCAATCAGGGGATGGCTACACCTTC,CASRRGQSGDGYTF
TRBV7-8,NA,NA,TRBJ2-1,TGTGCCAGCAGCTTAGCGGAGGACACTGAGCAGTTCTTC,CASSLAEDTEQFF
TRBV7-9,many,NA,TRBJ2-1,TGTGCCAGCAGCTTAGATTACAATGAGCAGTTCTTC,CASSLDYNEQFF
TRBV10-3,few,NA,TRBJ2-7,TGTGCCACCGGCAACGGGTTAGGCGAGCAGTACTTC,CATGNGLGEQYF
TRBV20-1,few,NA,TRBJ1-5,TGCAGTGCTAGAGACCGGATCCTGGGGGATCAGCCCCAGCATTTT,CSARDRILGDQPQHF
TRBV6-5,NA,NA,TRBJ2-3,TGTGCCAGCAGTCAGGGACCAGCAACAGATACGCAGTATTTT,CASSQGPATDTQYF
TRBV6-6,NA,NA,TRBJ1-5,TGTGCCAGCAGTTACGGTCCCCCGGTTGGCAATCAGCCCCAGCATTTT,CASSYGPPVGNQPQHF
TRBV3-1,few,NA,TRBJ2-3,TGTGCCAGCAGCCAAGTAAGCGGAATCACAGATACGCAGTATTTT,CASSQVSGITDTQYF
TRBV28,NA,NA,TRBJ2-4,TGTGCCAGCAGTGCCCATACAGGGACGATTCAGTACTTC,CASSAHTGTIQYF
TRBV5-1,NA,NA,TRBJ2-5,TGCGCCAGCAGCTTGGCGGCCAACGAGGAGACCCAGTACTTC,CASSLAANEETQYF
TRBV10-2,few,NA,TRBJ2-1,TGCGCCAGCAGTGCCCCGATATACAATGAGCAGTTCTTC,CASSAPIYNEQFF
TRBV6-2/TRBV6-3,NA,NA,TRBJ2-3,TGTGCCAGCAGTTCACCGACCAGATCGACAGATACGCAGTATTTT,CASSSPTRSTDTQYF
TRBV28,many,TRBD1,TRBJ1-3,TGTGCCAGCAGCCCTGGGACAGGATACTCTGGAAACACCATATATTTT,CASSPGTGYSGNTIYF
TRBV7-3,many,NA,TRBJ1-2,TGTGCCAGCAGCTTATTACCAGGGACGGGGTATGGCTACACCTTC,CASSLLPGTGYGYTF
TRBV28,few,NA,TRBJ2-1,TGTGCCAGCAGTCCCGCGAGGGACTTTTACAATGAGCAGTTCTTC,CASSPARDFYNEQFF
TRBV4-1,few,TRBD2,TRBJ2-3,TGCGCCAGCAGCCACTTAGGACTAGCGGGCCAGCGAGATACGCAGTATTTT,CASSHLGLAGQRDTQYF
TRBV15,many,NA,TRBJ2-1,TGTGCCACCAGCAGAGATAGGGGGACCATTGCATATGAGCAGTTCTTC,CATSRDRGTIAYEQFF
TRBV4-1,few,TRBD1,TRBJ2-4,TGCGCCAGCAGACTGCAGGGGGTTGGCAAAAACATTCAGTACTTC,CASRLQGVGKNIQYF
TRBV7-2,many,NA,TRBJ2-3,TGTGCCAGCAGCTTAAGTATAGCCACAGATACGCAGTATTTT,CASSLSIATDTQYF
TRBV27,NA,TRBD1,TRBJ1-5,TGTGCCAGCAGCACAACTGGGACAGGGGGCAGTCAGCCCCAGCATTTT,CASSTTGTGGSQPQHF
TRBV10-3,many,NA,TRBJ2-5,TGTGCCATCAGTGGCGCGGGAGAGACCCAGTACTTC,CAISGAGETQYF
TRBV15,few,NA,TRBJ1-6,TGTGCCACCAGCAGAGTCGACAGGAAATTTTCACCCCTCCACTTT,CATSRVDRKFSPLHF
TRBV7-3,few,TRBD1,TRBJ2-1,TGTGCCAGCAGCCCGATGGCCCAGGGGGCGATGAATGAGCAGTTCTTC,CASSPMAQGAMNEQFF
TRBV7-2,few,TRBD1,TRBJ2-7,TGTGCCAGCAGCTTAGTAGGGACAGTTCCCTACGAGCAGTACTTC,CASSLVGTVPYEQYF
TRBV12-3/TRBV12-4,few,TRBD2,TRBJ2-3,TGTGCCAGCAGCCTGAACCGACTAGCGGGAGCTGGGACAGATACGCAGTATTTT,CASSLNRLAGAGTDTQYF
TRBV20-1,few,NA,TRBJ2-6,TGCAGTGCTAGAAACCCCGGCGGGGACAGAGCTGGGGCCAACGTCCTGACTTTC,CSARNPGGDRAGANVLTF
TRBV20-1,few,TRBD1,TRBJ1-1,TGCAGTGCTAGAGATCTAGCGGGACAGGGGAACACTGAAGCTTTCTTT,CSARDLAGQGNTEAFF